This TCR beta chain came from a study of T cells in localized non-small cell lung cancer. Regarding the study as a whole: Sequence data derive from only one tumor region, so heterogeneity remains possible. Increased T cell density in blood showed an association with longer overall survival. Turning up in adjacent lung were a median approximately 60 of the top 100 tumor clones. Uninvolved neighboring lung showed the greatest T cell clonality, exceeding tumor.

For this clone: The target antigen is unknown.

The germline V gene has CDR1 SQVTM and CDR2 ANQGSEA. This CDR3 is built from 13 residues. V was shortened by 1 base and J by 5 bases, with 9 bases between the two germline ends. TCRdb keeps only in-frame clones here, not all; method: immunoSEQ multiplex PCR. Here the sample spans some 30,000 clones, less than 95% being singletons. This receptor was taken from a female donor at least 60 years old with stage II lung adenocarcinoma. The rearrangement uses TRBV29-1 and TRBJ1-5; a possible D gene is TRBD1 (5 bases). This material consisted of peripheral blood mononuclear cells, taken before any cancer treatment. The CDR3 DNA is TGCAGCGTTGAAGTGGGGGGAGATCAGCCCCAGCATTTT. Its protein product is CSVEVGGDQPQHF.